One sample yielded the 13 T cell receptor beta chains listed below, sequenced in a study of a mutant IDH1 vaccine in newly diagnosed glioma. Regarding time point: week 23, last vaccination. The study gave 300 ug of mutant IDH1 20-mer peptide per vaccine dose, with topical imiquimod. Which antigens these TCRs recognize remains unknown. Using immunoSEQ multiplex PCR, the repertoire was profiled, and TCRdb retains in-frame clones only, with some absent. There are approximately 82,000 clones in the sample; 75% to 85% occur only once, and about 2.2% lies in the top ten. The starting material was PBMCs, obtained from a glioma patient whose treatment included an IDH1 peptide vaccine. All receptors come from a young man with glioma. Some clones in this sample may be carry-over from other donors' samples.

J is TRBJ2-5 and V is TRBV5-6, with no clear D. V lost 0 bases and J 3 bases, leaving 6 bases between the germline ends. The germline V gene encodes CDR1 SGHDT and CDR2 YYEEEE. This CDR3 has 13 residues. The CDR3, as DNA: TGTGCCAGCAGCTTGGAAACCGAAGAGACCCAGTACTTC. Its protein product is CASSLETEETQYF.

The rearrangement uses TRBV7-9 and TRBJ1-1; 7 nucleotides match TRBD1. V trimming: 5 bases; J trimming: 1 base; junction bases outside the gene matches: 4. Germline CDR1 reads SEHNR; CDR2 reads FQNEAQ (reference sequence). This CDR3 spans 14 amino acids. CDR3 sequence reads: CASSPRTGNTEAFF. The CDR3 DNA follows: TGTGCCAGCAGCCCTCGGACAGGGAACACTGAAGCTTTCTTT. The full variable domain, rest sourced from reference TRBV7-9 and TRBJ1-1, is DTGVSQNPRHKITKRGQNVTFRCDPISEHNRLYWYRQTLGQGPEFLTYFQNEAQLEKSRLLSDRFSAERPKGSFSTLEIQRTEQGDSAMYLCASSPRTGNTEAFFGQGTRLTVV.

V usage is TRBV15 and J usage is TRBJ1-3, with D possibly being TRBD1 (5 bases). This CDR3 has 16 amino acids. CDR1 and CDR2 (germline): LNHNV, YYDKDF (reference sequence). V dropped 1 base and J dropped 3 bases, with 13 bases sitting between them. This CDR3 reads CATSRARRTGGNTIYF. In nucleotides, the CDR3 is TGTGCCACCAGCAGAGCCCGGAGAACAGGTGGAAACACCATATATTTT. Looking up the rest from reference TRBV15 and TRBJ1-3 gives the full variable domain: DAMVIQNPRYQVTQFGKPVTLSCSQTLNHNVMYWYQQKSSQAPKLLFHYYDKDFNNEADTPDNFQSRRPNTSFCFLDIRSPGLGDTAMYLCATSRARRTGGNTIYFGEGSWLTVV.

The chain combines TRBV23-1 with TRBJ1-1, with D perhaps matching TRBD1 (5 bases). TRBV23-1 is an ORF, with its function uncertain. The CDR3 sequence is 15 residues long. V was clipped by 3 bases and J by 0 bases, with 11 bases between them. This CDR3 is CASSQRGVLNTEAFF. The CDR3 coding sequence is TGCGCCAGCAGTCAGCGGGGGGTCCTGAACACTGAAGCTTTCTTT.

This clone was counted once. This chain uses TRBV4-2 with TRBJ1-3; no clear D. The CDR3 is made up of 13 amino acids. Trimming stripped 5 bases from V and 4 bases from J, with 9 bases between. Germline loops: CDR1 LGHNA, CDR2 YNFKEQ. The CDR3 nucleotides read TGTGCCAGCAGCTTCTTAGGAGGAAACACCATATATTTT. Its translation is CASSFLGGNTIYF.

With regard to this clone: Germline is not matched at one junction end, which may reflect a read error. This chain uses TRBV2 with TRBJ1-2; D may be TRBD1 (6 bases). The length of the CDR3 is 11 residues. Germline CDR1 reads SNHLY; CDR2 reads FYNNEI. The CDR3 nucleotides are TGTGTCAGCAGTCAGGGGTGGGGCTACACCTTC. Amino acid sequence: CVSSQGWGYTF. The whole variable domain, filled in from reference TRBV2 and TRBJ1-2, reads EPEVTQTPSHQVTQMGQEVILRCVPISNHLYFYWYRQILGQKVEFLVSFYNNEISEKSEIFDDQFSVERPDGSNFTLKIRSTKLEDSAMYFCVSSQGWGYTFGSGTRLTVV.

The chain employs TRBV7-9 and TRBJ2-2; D remains unclear. Germline V lookup: CDR1 SEHNR, CDR2 FQNEAQ (reference sequence). V lost 2 bases and J 1 base, leaving 5 bases between the germline ends. This CDR3 is 14 amino acids long. CDR3 sequence reads: CASSLSGNTGELFF. DNA of the CDR3: TGTGCCAGCAGCTTAAGTGGGAACACCGGGGAGCTGTTTTTT.

J is TRBJ2-3 and V is TRBV11-1, with TRBD2 identical over 8 bases. V shed 5 bases, J shed 1 base, and the junction held 5 bases outside the gene matches. The CDR3 extends over 15 amino acids. In germline, CDR1 is SGHAT, CDR2 FQDESV (reference sequence). CDR3: CASSRAGVRTDTQYF. The CDR3 DNA reads TGTGCCAGCAGCCGAGCGGGGGTACGCACAGATACGCAGTATTTT.

This clone was detected only once. Written as DNA, the CDR3 is TGTGCCACCACAACTTGGGGGGGCGGGCCAAACTATGGCTACACCTTC. This gives the protein CATTTWGGGPNYGYTF. The chain links TRBV5-5 to TRBJ1-2; D may be TRBD1 (6 bases). V was shortened by 9 bases and J by 2 bases, with 23 bases between the two germline ends. The CDR3 loop spans 16 amino acids. Germline CDR1 SGHKS, CDR2 YYEKEE (reference sequence).

A single count supports this clone. This rearrangement joins TRBV25-1 to TRBJ1-1; TRBD1 aligns across 7 bases. V lost 1 base, J lost 5 bases, and 4 bases stayed unmatched. The germline V gene encodes CDR1 MGHDK and CDR2 SYGVNS. There are 14 residues in the CDR3. This CDR3 reads CASSESGGVTEAFF. Written as DNA, the CDR3 is TGTGCCAGCAGTGAATCAGGGGGGGTAACTGAAGCTTTCTTT.

The chain employs TRBV28 and TRBJ2-2; the D is unclear. Trimming left V 6 bases short and J 5 bases short, with 13 bases between. Germline values: CDR1 MDHEN, CDR2 SYDVKM. The CDR3 covers 14 residues. The CDR3 DNA reads as TGTGCCAGCAGGGGCCAAACGCGGACCGGGGAGCTGTTTTTT. Translating gives CASRGQTRTGELFF. The whole variable domain, filled in from reference TRBV28 and TRBJ2-2, reads DVKVTQSSRYLVKRTGEKVFLECVQDMDHENMFWYRQDPGLGLRLIYFSYDVKMKEKGDIPEGYSVSREKKERFSLILESASTNQTSMYLCASRGQTRTGELFFGEGSRLTVL.

V is TRBV4-3 and J is TRBJ2-7; D may match TRBD1 or TRBD2 (5 bases each). CDR1 LGHNA and CDR2 YSLEER come from the germline V gene. CDR3 length equals 15 residues. V lost 0 bases and J lost 3, with 12 bases in between. The CDR3 spells CASSQDRGANYEQYF. The DNA for the CDR3 is TGCGCCAGCAGCCAAGATCGGGGCGCCAACTACGAGCAGTACTTC.

This rearrangement joins TRBV7-6 to TRBJ2-5, with 7 positions matching TRBD1. Germline V gene data show CDR1 as SGHVS and CDR2 as FNYEAQ. V lost 4 bases and J lost 5; bases outside the gene matches: 7. CDR3 size: 14 residues. The CDR3 nucleotides are TGTGCCAGCAGCTCTGGGACAGTAGGGGAGACCCAGTACTTC. Translated, it gives CASSSGTVGETQYF.